These T cell receptor beta chains were read from a single sample in a study of siplizumab effects on memory and regulatory T cells. Sequencing used immunoSEQ multiplex PCR; TCRdb keeps in-frame clones, though not all of them. Counted here are 100,000 or so clones, 90% to 95% occurring once; the ten biggest clones make up 0.85% to 1.2%. The source material was CD4+ T cells sorted from blood. Receptor source: a human donor in good health. The conserved cysteine and the conserved F or W are not part of the CDR3 here.

CDR3	V	J
ASTYVRGTTGELF	TRBV27	TRBJ2-2
ASSEGRLAGGQETQY	TRBV2	TRBJ2-5
ASSLKGRQETQY	TRBV7-3	TRBJ2-5
ASSQGSETQY	TRBV19	TRBJ2-5
AWSVGWEAPGYT	TRBV30	TRBJ1-2
ASSQARLAGVHEQY	TRBV4-1	TRBJ2-7
ASRGRGQGDEQY	TRBV5-8	TRBJ2-7
ASSVEFGQPDPSTDTQY	TRBV7-6	TRBJ2-3
ASSLPQGSGDTQY	TRBV5-5	TRBJ2-3
ASSVRDRVHEQY	TRBV5-1	TRBJ2-7
ASSSIFIPGGDEQY	TRBV4-1	TRBJ2-7
ASSATSGRGTQY	TRBV9	TRBJ2-5
ATSRPLSQAFETQY	TRBV15	TRBJ2-5
ASSQARAWRAF	TRBV14	TRBJ1-1
AISESFTDQPQH	TRBV10-3	TRBJ1-5
ASSFGGYQPQH	TRBV27	TRBJ1-5
ASSARAGSVYEQY	TRBV7-2	TRBJ2-7
ASGVQPQH	TRBV19	TRBJ1-5
ASSLSTSGLPRHEQF	TRBV5-6	TRBJ2-1
ASSLGLNTEAF	TRBV11-3	TRBJ1-1